Sequencing of this TCR beta chain was carried out in a study of cytomegalovirus exposure and HLA in healthy donors. In its sample, this clone was seen a few times. CDR1 LGHNA and CDR2 YNFKEQ come from the germline V gene. This CDR3 comprises 13 residues. V was clipped by 2 bases and J by 11 bases, with 15 bases between them. Primers: 60 Vbeta forward and 13 Jbeta reverse. Assay: immunoSEQ multiplex PCR; the TCRdb copy retains only in-frame clones and omits some. This sample has around 210,000 clones, with approximately 78% found just once. Sequenced sample: PBMCs. V and J are TRBV4-2 and TRBJ1-1; D unresolved. This clonotype was sampled from a boy aged 5-17 years in good health and CMV-seronegative. This chain's CDR3 is CASSQSSAYEAFF. CDR3 nucleotides: TGTGCCAGCAGCCAATCCTCCGCTTATGAGGCTTTCTTT.